These 19 T cell receptor beta chains share one sample of origin, sequenced in a study of T cells in Graves' hyperthyroidism and ophthalmopathy. The TCR beta CDR3 regions underwent amplification using RNA transcripts as the source. The TCR CDR3 was amplified in a first-round RT-PCR using the HTBI primer set. TCRdb recomputed calls from the multiplex PCR reads with MiXCR, one row per CDR3 protein. The data hold about 600,000 distinct CDR3 sequences, with 15% to 20% observed a single time. Sequenced material: blood. The receptors stem from a woman between 35 and 50 years old with Graves' ophthalmopathy.

Ten or more counts support this clonotype. V gene TRBV3-1 combines with J gene TRBJ1-6; TRBD1 agrees at 10 bases. The CDR3 is 16 amino acids. J was trimmed by 10 bases and V by 1 base; bases with no gene match: 7. Germline V gene sequence: CDR1 LGHDT, CDR2 YNNKEL (reference sequence). The CDR3 DNA reads TGTGCCAGCAGCCAAGGCTCAGGGACAGGGGACTCACCCCTCCACTTT. This translates into CASSQGSGTGDSPLHF.

This clonotype was recorded many times. CDR3 protein: CASSQGGAGNTIYF. The CDR3 DNA is TGTGCCAGCAGCCAAGGGGGAGCTGGAAACACCATATATTTT. The chain links TRBV3-1 to TRBJ1-3, with no clear D. The ends were cut back, 1 base at V and 2 bases at J, with 6 bases in the middle. CDR3 size: 14 residues. CDR1 is LGHDT, CDR2 YNNKEL, per germline (reference sequence).

This clonotype has more than one count but fewer than ten. The rearrangement links TRBV2 to TRBJ2-1; 7 positions match TRBD1. Germline trimming cut 8 bases from V and 9 bases from J; bases unmatched to any gene: 13. The length of the CDR3 is 14 residues. Germline V gives CDR1 SNHLY, CDR2 FYNNEI. CDR3 DNA: TGTGCCAGCTCAAGACAGGGTACGGGGAGTGAGCAGTTCTTC. Its translation is CASSRQGTGSEQFF.

This clonotype was counted many times. The V gene is TRBV7-3, the J gene TRBJ2-1; tentative D call: TRBD2 (6 bases). V was cut by 5 bases and J by 3 bases, with 20 bases left in between. Germline CDR1 reads SGHTA; CDR2 reads FQGTGA. CDR3 length equals 17 residues. The CDR3 is CASSPAGGPLDYNEQFF. The CDR3 DNA sequence: TGTGCCAGCAGCCCGGCCGGGGGTCCGCTCGACTACAATGAGCAGTTCTTC.

Notes on this clonotype: It may be a read error: a sequence one base away is much more abundant. The chain recombines TRBV12-3 or TRBV12-4 with TRBJ1-1; D perhaps matches TRBD1 (5 bases). CDR3 size: 13 residues. Trimming left V 8 bases short and J 1 base short, with 11 bases between. CDR3 in DNA: TGTGCCAGCGGGAGGACATCGAACACTGAAGCTTTCTTT. Protein product: CASGRTSNTEAFF.

V usage is TRBV6-2 or TRBV6-3 and J usage is TRBJ1-1; D remains ambiguous. The germline V gene encodes CDR1 MNHEY and CDR2 SVGEGT. The CDR3 is 12 amino acids. V shed 7 bases and J shed 4 bases, with 10 bases lying between them. The CDR3 sequence: CASIGRSTEAFF. Here the CDR3 DNA reads TGTGCCAGCATAGGGCGGTCCACTGAAGCTTTCTTT.

The chain carries TRBV6-2 or TRBV6-3 and TRBJ2-3, with 9 bases identical to TRBD2. This CDR3 comprises 16 residues. The V gene's germline CDR1 is MNHEY and CDR2 SVGEGT. The junction had 4 bases not matched to a gene; V was cut back by 2 bases and J by 1 base. The CDR3 loop is CASSYRSGGRTDTQYF. CDR3 DNA: TGTGCCAGCAGTTACCGTAGCGGGGGCCGCACAGATACGCAGTATTTT.

This clonotype was counted a few times. The chain couples TRBV2 to TRBJ2-7, with 8 positions matching TRBD2. Germline CDR1 is SNHLY and CDR2 is FYNNEI. The CDR3 covers 14 residues. Trimming at V came to 4 bases and at J to 6 bases, leaving 8 bases not matched to a gene. The CDR3: CASSGASGSSEQYF. The CDR3 region has the DNA TGTGCCAGCAGTGGTGCGAGCGGGAGTTCCGAGCAGTACTTC.

This clonotype was seen repeatedly, ten times or more. The chain combines TRBV11-2 with TRBJ2-7; unclear D gene. The CDR3 totals 15 residues. The germline CDR1 and CDR2 sequences are SGHAT and FQNNGV. V shed 1 base and J shed 1 base, with 11 bases lying between them. The CDR3 sequence is CASSLALSSSYEQYF. For the CDR3, the DNA is TGTGCCAGCAGCTTAGCGTTGTCGTCTTCCTACGAGCAGTACTTC. Full variable domain (outside the CDR3, taken from reference TRBV11-2 and TRBJ2-7): EAGVAQSPRYKIIEKRQSVAFWCNPISGHATLYWYQQILGQGPKLLIQFQNNGVVDDSQLPKDRFSAERLKGVDSTLKIQPAKLEDSAVYLCASSLALSSSYEQYFGPGTRLTVT.

This clonotype was recorded many times. The CDR3 region has the DNA TGTGCCACCAGTGAGGAGACAGTAAATCAGCCCCAGCATTTT. It encodes CATSEETVNQPQHF. The chain employs TRBV24-1 and TRBJ1-5; possible D gene TRBD1, 5 bases. The V gene's germline CDR1 is KGHDR and CDR2 SFDVKD. V was trimmed by 4 bases and J by 4 bases, leaving 10 bases between them. The CDR3 has 14 residues.

This clonotype was found many times. V and J are TRBV7-9 and TRBJ1-1, with 7 bases fitting TRBD1. The CDR3 is made up of 16 amino acids. V dropped 4 bases and J dropped 2; count of bases not matched to a gene: 10. Per germline, CDR1 SEHNR and CDR2 FQNEAQ (reference sequence). In nucleotides, the CDR3 is TGTGCCAGCAGCTCGCGGGACCGGGACAGAAACACTGAAGCTTTCTTT. Its translation is CASSSRDRDRNTEAFF.

In its sample, this clonotype was seen a few times. The chain carries TRBV29-1 and TRBJ1-1, with TRBD1 matching 7 bases. Trimming cost V 7 bases and J 5 bases; bases outside gene matches: 4. The CDR3 runs to 11 residues. CDR1 is SQVTM, CDR2 ANQGSEA, per germline. The CDR3 bases are TGCAGCGCTTCGACAGGGACTGAAGCTTTCTTT. This sequence encodes CSASTGTEAFF.

This clonotype has only a few counts. The chain carries TRBV4-1 and TRBJ1-2; no clear D gene. This CDR3 region has 14 residues. Between the trimmed V and J ends, which lost 1 base and 8 bases, there was a span of 14 bases. CDR1 MGHRA and CDR2 YSYEKL come from the germline V gene. For the CDR3, the DNA is TGCGCCAGCAGCCAAGGGGATGAGGTTAGCGGCTACACCTTC. Translating it yields CASSQGDEVSGYTF.

The table lists this clonotype with many counts. The gene calls are TRBV12-3 or TRBV12-4 and TRBJ2-1; D is perhaps TRBD2 (6 bases). The CDR3 loop spans 16 amino acids. V lost 6 bases, J lost 0 bases, and 15 bases lay in between. The CDR3 here is CASSGKRGSSYNEQFF. The CDR3 nucleotides read TGTGCCAGCAGCGGAAAACGGGGGAGCTCCTACAATGAGCAGTTCTTC.

This clonotype was detected ten times or more. The V call is TRBV11-1, the J call TRBJ2-5; perhaps D is TRBD1 or TRBD2 (5 bases each). The CDR3 spans 14 residues. CDR1 SGHAT and CDR2 FQDESV come from the germline V gene (reference sequence). V was trimmed by 5 bases and J by 5 bases, leaving 15 bases between them. The CDR3 sequence is CASSPRDRSETQYF. The CDR3 DNA follows: TGTGCCAGCAGCCCCCGGGACCGCTCGGAGACCCAGTACTTC.

V is TRBV19 and J is TRBJ1-5, with D unresolved. The CDR3 loop spans 13 amino acids. The ends were cut back, 1 base at V and 4 bases at J, with 5 bases in the middle. The germline CDR1 and CDR2 sequences are LNHDA and SQIVND (reference sequence). CDR3 nucleotides: TGTGCCAGTAGTATAGTTGAGAATCAGCCCCAGCATTTT. This translates into CASSIVENQPQHF.

This clonotype was seen only a few times. The V call is TRBV6-1, the J call TRBJ2-5; TRBD1 or TRBD2 may be the D gene (5 bases each). This CDR3 has 14 amino acids. From germline, CDR1 is MNHNS and CDR2 SASEGT. Trimming stripped 3 bases from V and 10 bases from J, with 18 bases between. The CDR3 reads CASSDRDLTQSQYF. In DNA form, the CDR3 reads TGTGCCAGCAGTGACCGGGACCTCACACAGAGCCAGTACTTC.

The chain has TRBV27 and TRBJ1-1; D is unclear. Germline V gene lookup returns CDR1 MNHEY and CDR2 SMNVEV (reference sequence). Trimming removed 8 bases from V and 0 bases from J, with 13 bases in between. This CDR3 has 14 residues. CDR3 region: CASHSYGVNTEAFF. CDR3 nucleotide sequence: TGTGCCAGCCACTCGTATGGAGTGAACACTGAAGCTTTCTTT.

The chain couples TRBV19 to TRBJ2-5, with D possibly matching TRBD1 (5 bases). This CDR3 is 13 amino acids long. Trimming took off 10 bases at V and 1 base at J, with 13 bases between the two ends. Germline V lookup: CDR1 LNHDA, CDR2 SQIVND (reference sequence). The CDR3 sequence: CATLGTGQETQYF. CDR3 nucleotides: TGTGCCACCCTGGGTACAGGCCAAGAGACCCAGTACTTC. Full variable domain (rest looked up from reference TRBV19 and TRBJ2-5): DGGITQSPKYLFRKEGQNVTLSCEQNLNHDAMYWYRQDPGQGLRLIYYSQIVNDFQKGDIAEGYSVSREKKESFPLTVTSAQKNPTAFYLCATLGTGQETQYFGPGTRLLVL.